This is a list of T cell receptor beta chains from one sample in a study of Ad26.COV2.S vaccination and SARS-CoV-2 variants. Method: immunoSEQ multiplex PCR; TCRdb's copy keeps in-frame clones and lacks some. The table lists some 250,000 clones, 85% to 90% of them singletons. Source: peripheral blood, taken in a trial of Ad26.COV2.S vaccine versus placebo. The receptor source for this set is a person between 18 and 59 years old who received the Ad26.COV2.S COVID-19 vaccine or a placebo. CDR3s leave out the opening cysteine and the closing phenylalanine or tryptophan. D genes are given only for firm matches.

D gene	J gene	V gene	CDR3 protein
.	TRBJ1-2	TRBV19	ASTPQASLNYGYT
.	TRBJ2-3	TRBV19	ASSMAAFTDTQY
.	TRBJ1-2	TRBV2	ASRDRQESGYT
.	TRBJ2-1	TRBV6-2/TRBV6-3	ASSYSGGYNEQF
TRBD1	TRBJ1-2	TRBV24-1	ATSDSPTGGGGYT
.	TRBJ1-2	TRBV6-2/TRBV6-3	ASSYYYGYT
TRBD2	TRBJ2-1	TRBV28	ASSLVGGSTYNEQF
.	TRBJ2-1	TRBV28	ASSPPGLIIYNEQF
.	TRBJ2-1	TRBV29-1	SVLAFNEQF
.	TRBJ2-7	TRBV6-1	ASSDSGRTYEQY
.	TRBJ2-2	TRBV19	ASTISRGDTGELF
.	TRBJ1-1	TRBV6-2/TRBV6-3	ASSKAGTRRNTEAF
.	TRBJ2-3	TRBV7-9	ASSLPTPSTDTQY
.	TRBJ1-1	TRBV5-4	ASSARGTEAF
TRBD1	TRBJ1-2	TRBV10-3	ATQGQGAYGYT
.	TRBJ1-1	TRBV19	ASSKGTGKNTEAF
.	TRBJ1-3	TRBV6-2/TRBV6-3	ASSDSMGTTIY
.	TRBJ2-1	TRBV7-2	ASSPKGDFYNEQF
TRBD1	TRBJ1-3	TRBV2	ASSRDRGDFSGNTIY
.	TRBJ2-7	TRBV2	ASSGSYEQY
.	TRBJ2-3	TRBV29-1	SVLEGQKVLDTQY
.	TRBJ1-1	TRBV28	ASSLHAGLNTEAF
.	TRBJ1-1	TRBV7-9	ASSPTGNTEAF
.	TRBJ2-2	TRBV7-9	ASSLDINTGELF
.	TRBJ1-1	TRBV18	ASSPPGRVGAEAF
TRBD1	TRBJ1-5	TRBV28	ASSFHRGHNNQPQH
.	TRBJ1-6	TRBV11-2	ASSLGSPSYNSPLH
.	TRBJ2-4	TRBV5-5	ASSPLDRAGDIQY
.	TRBJ2-2	TRBV30	AGGLYTGELF
.	TRBJ2-3	TRBV6-5	ASSYPEGGTDTQY
.	TRBJ2-7	TRBV20-1	SASEPRGLTYEQY
.	TRBJ2-1	TRBV4-3	ASSQDRTAYNEQF
.	TRBJ2-3	TRBV4-3	ASSQAEGGTDTQY
TRBD2	TRBJ2-5	TRBV19	ASSIGLASQETQY
.	TRBJ1-5	TRBV7-2	ASSLAQNSNQPQH
.	TRBJ1-1	TRBV9	ASSPKGGGGTEAF
TRBD1	TRBJ2-7	TRBV13	ASSPWDRTSYEQY
.	TRBJ2-3	TRBV3-1/TRBV3-2	ASSQVENTQY
.	TRBJ2-2	TRBV6-5	ASSSLDGNTGELF
.	TRBJ2-7	TRBV5-1	ASSLAGTAYEQY
TRBD1	TRBJ2-7	TRBV5-6	ASSFRDRTYEQY
.	TRBJ2-1	TRBV7-2	ASSLEVSSYNEQF
TRBD2	TRBJ2-7	TRBV9	ASILMGTGHSGRAPYEQY
.	TRBJ2-3	TRBV5-1	ASSLADSSTDTQY
.	TRBJ1-2	TRBV28	ASSLPGEEGST
TRBD1	TRBJ2-5	TRBV6-2/TRBV6-3	ASSFVTGGKETQY
.	TRBJ2-7	TRBV15	ATSGTTSRVGYEQY
TRBD2	TRBJ2-2	TRBV5-1	ASSLQNIAGGPAGELF
.	TRBJ2-5	TRBV6-2/TRBV6-3	ASSGSYQETQY
.	TRBJ1-6	TRBV3-1/TRBV3-2	ASSQDVRVSYNSPLH
TRBD1	TRBJ2-1	TRBV9	ASSVELGGGTGNNNEQF
.	TRBJ1-6	TRBV16	ASSQSGGAYNSPLH